A single sample gave rise to the 23 T cell receptor beta chains below, sequenced in a study of technical replicates of blood from a few donors. This table comes from immunoSEQ multiplex PCR, and its TCRdb copy is limited to in-frame clones, with some not included. The sample has 45,000 to 60,000 clones; 90% to 95% are singletons. The sequenced sample consisted of PBMCs. The source of these receptors is a human donor in good health. Some clones in this sample may be carry-over from other donors' samples.

This clone was observed a single time. This chain uses TRBV9 with TRBJ2-1, with a weak D call TRBD1 (6 bases). Germline CDR1 and CDR2: SGDLS and YYNGEE. Trimming removed 6 bases at V and 11 bases at J, with 21 bases between. The length of the CDR3 is 14 residues. CDR3 coding DNA: TGTGCCAGCAAACCGAACGACCGGCAGGGGCAGCAGTTCTTC. Amino acid sequence: CASKPNDRQGQQFF. Based on the CDR3 plus reference TRBV9 and TRBJ2-1, the full variable domain is DSGVTQTPKHLITATGQRVTLRCSPRSGDLSVYWYQQSLDQGLQFLIQYYNGEERAKGNILERFSAQQFPDLHSELNLSSLELGDSALYFCASKPNDRQGQQFFGPGTRLTVL.

The V call is TRBV4-2, the J call TRBJ2-7, with TRBD2 matching 10 bases. The CDR3 covers 15 residues. V lost 0 bases, J lost 7 bases, and 6 bases stayed unmatched. Per germline, CDR1 LGHNA and CDR2 YNFKEQ. DNA of the CDR3: TGTGCCAGCAGCCAAGAGCTTAGCGGGGGGTGGGAGCAGTACTTC. Its protein product is CASSQELSGGWEQYF.

This rearrangement joins TRBV9 to TRBJ2-5, with TRBD2 identical over 10 bases. V lost 5 bases and J lost 4; bases outside the gene matches: 11. There are 16 residues in the CDR3. The germline gives CDR1 SGDLS, CDR2 YYNGEE. CDR3 nucleotides: TGTGCCAGCAGTTTGGGTACTAGCGGGATGGGAGAGACCCAGTACTTC. Translating it yields CASSLGTSGMGETQYF.

The chain couples TRBV5-5 to TRBJ1-5; 12 positions match TRBD1. Germline V gene sequence: CDR1 SGHKS, CDR2 YYEKEE (reference sequence). V shed 4 bases and J 7 bases; nucleotides not matched to a gene: 3. The CDR3 runs to 14 residues. The CDR3 spells CASSLGQGAQPQHF. The CDR3 region has the DNA TGTGCCAGCAGCCTGGGACAGGGGGCGCAGCCCCAGCATTTT.

In this sample, this clone turned up a few times. This chain connects TRBV7-2 to TRBJ1-6, with 10 bases that match TRBD1. Trimming took 5 bases from V and 7 from J; bases not matched to a gene: 5. CDR3 length: 15 residues. The germline V gene encodes CDR1 SGHTA and CDR2 FQGNSA. CDR3 sequence: CASSVRGQGNSPLHF. The CDR3, as DNA: TGTGCCAGCAGCGTAAGGGGACAGGGGAATTCACCCCTCCACTTT.

The V gene is TRBV21-1, the J gene TRBJ2-5; the D call in the table, TRBD1, was not verified against the DNA. TRBV21-1 is labeled a pseudogene. The CDR3 runs 17 residues. The CDR3 region is CASSKEHQGGHQETQYF. DNA of the CDR3: TGTGCCAGCAGCAAAGAACACCAGGGGGGACACCAAGAGACCCAGTACTTC.

This clone turned up a few times. The chain combines TRBV7-2 with TRBJ1-6; D unresolved. Trimming stripped 10 bases from V and 0 bases from J, with 13 bases between. The CDR3 runs to 15 residues. In germline, CDR1 is SGHTA, CDR2 FQGNSA. Written as DNA, the CDR3 is TGTGCCACGCGCGCCGAAAGCTCCTATAATTCACCCCTCCACTTT. Its protein is CATRAESSYNSPLHF.

The gene calls are TRBV4-1 and TRBJ2-4, with 9 bases identical to TRBD1. CDR1 is MGHRA and CDR2 is YSYEKL in the germline V gene. Unmatched junction bases numbered 6, after V lost 3 bases and J lost 0 bases. The CDR3 runs 17 residues. CDR3 sequence reads: CASSHQQGALAKNIQYF. CDR3 DNA sequence: TGCGCCAGCAGCCACCAACAGGGGGCTCTAGCCAAAAACATTCAGTACTTC.

This rearrangement joins TRBV7-9 to TRBJ1-2; 7 nucleotides align to TRBD1. Germline CDR1 SEHNR, CDR2 FQNEAQ (reference sequence). Trimming removed 0 bases from V and 5 bases from J; junction bases left unmatched: 12. The CDR3 consists of 17 residues. CDR3 DNA: TGTGCCAGCAGCTTAGCGGAGGGGGCGCAGTTATATTATGGCTACACCTTC. Protein: CASSLAEGAQLYYGYTF.

V is TRBV5-1 and J is TRBJ2-7, with D possibly TRBD2 on 5 matching bases. Trimming pared 0 bases from V and 7 bases from J, leaving 17 bases between. CDR3 length: 15 residues. Looked up from germline, CDR1 is SGHRS and CDR2 is YFSETQ. The CDR3 is CASSLAQQAPGEQYF. The DNA of the CDR3 is TGCGCCAGCAGCTTGGCACAGCAGGCGCCGGGGGAGCAGTACTTC.

The genes are TRBV15 and TRBJ1-1; D is unclear. Germline lookup yields CDR1 LNHNV and CDR2 YYDKDF (reference sequence). The CDR3 consists of 14 residues. Trimming left V 8 bases short and J 4 bases short, with 17 bases between. This chain's CDR3 is CATSLTLGGTEAFF. DNA for the CDR3: TGTGCCACCTCGCTGACGCTCGGAGGCACTGAAGCTTTCTTT.

This chain joins TRBV10-3 and TRBJ2-2; possibly TRBD1 for D (5 bases). This CDR3 is built from 12 residues. Germline V gene sequence: CDR1 ENHRY, CDR2 SYGVKD. The germline V and J ends were trimmed by 7 bases and 5 bases, with 8 bases remaining between them. As DNA, the CDR3 is TGTGCCATCACTCAGGGAACCGGGGAGCTGTTTTTT. Translating it yields CAITQGTGELFF.

The chain joins TRBV5-1 to TRBJ2-6; D is unclear. CDR1 and CDR2 from the germline V gene are SGHRS and YFSETQ. The CDR3 spans 14 residues. Trimming stripped 2 bases from V and 2 bases from J, with 5 bases between. The CDR3 bases are TGCGCCAGCAGCTTTTTAGCTGGGGCCAACGTCCTGACTTTC. This codes for CASSFLAGANVLTF.

The chain carries TRBV14 and TRBJ1-5, with D perhaps TRBD1 (5 bases). The V gene lost 2 bases and the J gene lost 6 bases, with 14 bases spanning the gap. In germline, CDR1 is SGHDN, CDR2 FVKESK. The CDR3 covers 15 residues. The CDR3 nucleotides read TGTGCCAGCAGCCAACGCGAGGGGAGGGTTCAGCCCCAGCATTTT. It specifies CASSQREGRVQPQHF.

The chain carries TRBV2 and TRBJ1-2, with D possibly matching TRBD1 (5 bases). V lost 4 bases to trimming and J lost 5 bases, with 8 bases between them. This CDR3 is 12 amino acids long. CDR1 is SNHLY, CDR2 FYNNEI, per germline. The CDR3 region has the DNA TGTGCCAGCAGTGTCCAGGGTTATGGCTACACCTTC. As protein: CASSVQGYGYTF.

V and J are TRBV27 and TRBJ1-1, with D unresolved. Germline CDR1 MNHEY, CDR2 SMNVEV (reference sequence). Trimming stripped 2 bases from V and 3 bases from J, with 7 bases between. The CDR3 is 13 amino acids. The chain's CDR3 is CASSLDWYTEAFF. CDR3 sequence (DNA): TGTGCCAGCAGTTTAGACTGGTACACTGAAGCTTTCTTT.

The chain combines TRBV7-9 with TRBJ2-3; 8 positions match TRBD2. The CDR3 contains 15 residues. CDR1 SEHNR and CDR2 FQNEAQ come from the germline V gene (reference sequence). The junction had 5 bases not matched to a gene; V was cut back by 5 bases and J by 1 base. The CDR3 region has the DNA TGTGCCAGCAGCCTCACTAGCGGCCGCACAGATACGCAGTATTTT. It yields the protein CASSLTSGRTDTQYF.

The V gene is TRBV5-1, the J gene TRBJ2-1, with TRBD1 as a possible D gene (8 bases). Germline V lookup: CDR1 SGHRS, CDR2 YFSETQ. V lost 3 bases and J 9 bases, leaving 13 bases between the germline ends. The CDR3 is 13 amino acids. The CDR3: CASSSDREGEQFF. CDR3 in DNA: TGCGCCAGCAGCTCGGACAGGGAGGGTGAGCAGTTCTTC.

The chain joins TRBV6-5 to TRBJ1-1; 8 nucleotides align to TRBD1. V shed 5 bases, J shed 6 bases, and the junction held 11 bases outside the gene matches. The CDR3 has 15 amino acids. Germline CDR1 is MNHEY and CDR2 is SVGAGI. This CDR3 is CASSPRQGRASEAFF. CDR3 DNA sequence: TGTGCCAGCAGTCCGAGACAGGGGCGGGCGTCTGAAGCTTTCTTT.

The chain links TRBV28 to TRBJ2-7; D is ambiguous. Germline V gene sequence: CDR1 MDHEN, CDR2 SYDVKM. The germline V and J ends were trimmed by 4 bases and 2 bases, with 12 bases remaining between them. CDR3 size: 14 residues. The CDR3 protein is CASSSRSLTYEQYF. For the CDR3, the DNA is TGTGCCAGCAGTTCACGGAGTCTGACCTACGAGCAGTACTTC.

This clone was found a few times. This chain uses TRBV30 with TRBJ2-1; 10 positions match TRBD2. CDR3 length: 15 residues. With 0 bases clipped from V and 9 bases from J, the junction kept 8 bases outside the gene matches. CDR1 is GTSNPN, CDR2 SVGIG, per germline (reference sequence). The CDR3 loop reads CAWSVQAGGLVEQFF. The CDR3 region has the DNA TGTGCCTGGAGTGTACAAGCGGGAGGGCTGGTTGAGCAGTTCTTC.

The chain has TRBV11-2 and TRBJ2-3; D not resolved. CDR1 is SGHAT and CDR2 is FQNNGV in the germline V gene. This CDR3 spans 13 amino acids. V was cut by 6 bases and J by 4 bases, with 11 bases left in between. CDR3 coding DNA: TGTGCCAGCAGTGACGGAGCTTCAGATACGCAGTATTTT. As protein: CASSDGASDTQYF. Complete variable domain (other parts from reference TRBV11-2 and TRBJ2-3): EAGVAQSPRYKIIEKRQSVAFWCNPISGHATLYWYQQILGQGPKLLIQFQNNGVVDDSQLPKDRFSAERLKGVDSTLKIQPAKLEDSAVYLCASSDGASDTQYFGPGTRLTVL.

This sequence joins TRBV6-6 and TRBJ1-6, with TRBD1 identical over 7 bases. The trim removed 7 bases at V and 10 bases at J, leaving 10 bases unmatched. This CDR3 comprises 14 residues. Germline lookup yields CDR1 MNHNY and CDR2 SVGAGI (reference sequence). CDR3 sequence reads: CASKSGTVRSPLHF. The CDR3 DNA sequence: TGTGCCAGCAAGTCCGGGACAGTAAGGTCACCCCTCCACTTT.